This passage covers 24 T cell receptor beta chains from one sample sequenced in a study of T-cell memory formation after mild COVID-19. TCRdb reanalysed the 5' RACE reads using MiXCR and keeps one entry per CDR3 protein. The sample contains 100,000 to 150,000 distinct CDR3 sequences, over 15% of which appear only once. Sequencing used PBMCs or a T cell subset sorted from them (not recorded which). Every receptor here comes from a man younger than 35 who had mild COVID-19 (a few samples of this study predate the infection). Cell type and time point are not known.

As DNA, the CDR3 is TGTGCCAGCAGCCGAGAGGGCCCTACGAACACCGGGGAGCTGTTTTTT. Translating gives CASSREGPTNTGELFF. The chain couples TRBV3-1 to TRBJ2-2; a weak D match, TRBD2 (5 bases). The CDR3 is 16 amino acids. V shed 4 bases and J shed 0 bases, with 12 bases lying between them. CDR1 and CDR2 from the germline V gene are LGHDT and YNNKEL (reference sequence). Full variable domain (rest looked up from reference TRBV3-1 and TRBJ2-2): DTAVSQTPKYLVTQMGNDKSIKCEQNLGHDTMYWYKQDSKKFLKIMFSYNNKELIINETVPNRFSPKSPDKAHLNLHINSLELGDSAVYFCASSREGPTNTGELFFGEGSRLTVL.

This chain joins TRBV25-1 and TRBJ1-4, with 7 bases aligning to TRBD1. CDR3 size: 14 residues. Losses at the gene ends were 2 bases for V and 3 bases for J; bases not matched to a gene: 0. Looked up from germline, CDR1 is MGHDK and CDR2 is SYGVNS. The CDR3 nucleotides read TGTGCCAGCAGTGAAGGGACAGCTAATGAAAAACTGTTTTTT. It encodes CASSEGTANEKLFF.

V and J are TRBV12-3 or TRBV12-4 and TRBJ2-4; TRBD1 matches at 8 bases. The CDR3 sequence is 14 residues long. With V trimmed by 4 bases and J by 1 base, 0 bases remained unmatched. The CDR3 nucleotides are TGTGCCAGCAGTTGGGACAGGGCCAAAAACATTCAGTACTTC. Its translation is CASSWDRAKNIQYF.

This clonotype was observed at least ten times. This chain joins TRBV4-1 and TRBJ2-5; 7 bases map to TRBD1. CDR3 length: 13 residues. Germline CDR1 reads MGHRA; CDR2 reads YSYEKL. The V and J ends lost 4 bases and 5 bases, in that order; junction bases with no gene match: 4. The CDR3 bases are TGCGCCAGCAGCCGAACAGGGGTCGAGACCCAGTACTTC. It yields the protein CASSRTGVETQYF.

The rearrangement joins TRBV29-1 to TRBJ1-2; D is possibly TRBD1 (6 bases). The CDR3 consists of 13 residues. Trimming cost V 5 bases and J 0 bases, with 10 bases left between them. Germline V lookup: CDR1 SQVTM, CDR2 ANQGSEA. The CDR3 sequence: CSVWDTTNYGYTF. The CDR3 DNA is TGCAGCGTTTGGGACACAACTAACTATGGCTACACCTTC.

The rearrangement links TRBV6-5 to TRBJ2-5; TRBD1 matches 7 bases. V lost 8 bases, J lost 0 bases, and 9 bases stayed unmatched. CDR3 length: 15 amino acids. Germline-derived CDR1 and CDR2 are MNHEY and SVGAGI. Here the CDR3 DNA reads TGTGCCAGCGCACCGGGACAGTTGTACCAAGAGACCCAGTACTTC. Its protein product is CASAPGQLYQETQYF.

This clonotype was observed a few times. This chain joins TRBV5-1 and TRBJ2-3, with D perhaps given as TRBD1 or TRBD2 (5 bases each). Trimming pared 4 bases from V and 2 bases from J, leaving 14 bases between. The CDR3 spans 15 residues. In germline, CDR1 is SGHRS, CDR2 YFSETQ. The CDR3 reads CASSTGGATTDTQYF. The CDR3, as DNA: TGCGCCAGCAGCACTGGGGGTGCTACCACAGATACGCAGTATTTT.

J is TRBJ2-7 and V is TRBV28; 7 positions match TRBD1. V trimming: 5 bases; J trimming: 6 bases; junction bases outside the gene matches: 7. Germline CDR1 reads MDHEN; CDR2 reads SYDVKM. This CDR3 is 13 amino acids long. This CDR3 reads CASSRDRLGEQYV. Here the CDR3 DNA reads TGTGCCAGCAGTCGGGACAGACTCGGCGAGCAGTACGTC.

The V gene is TRBV29-1, the J gene TRBJ1-1; TRBD1 matches at 7 bases. CDR1 SQVTM and CDR2 ANQGSEA come from the germline V gene. With V trimmed by 6 bases and J by 10 bases, 11 bases remained unmatched. The CDR3 loop spans 12 amino acids. Here the CDR3 reads CSVGPTGRGAFF. In DNA form, the CDR3 reads TGCAGCGTCGGCCCGACAGGGCGGGGAGCTTTCTTT. The full variable domain, with the rest looked up from reference TRBV29-1 and TRBJ1-1, is SAVISQKPSRDICQRGTSLTIQCQVDSQVTMMFWYRQQPGQSLTLIATANQGSEATYESGFVIDKFPISRPNLTFSTLTVSNMSPEDSSIYLCSVGPTGRGAFFGQGTRLTVV.

Only a few counts were recorded for this clonotype. The chain joins TRBV6-5 to TRBJ2-1; TRBD1 or TRBD2 may be the D gene (5 bases each). Trimming removed 2 bases at V and 10 bases at J, with 15 bases between. CDR1 is MNHEY, CDR2 SVGAGI, per germline. This CDR3 region has 14 residues. Here the CDR3 DNA reads TGTGCCAGCAGTTACGGGACCGCGACCCAGGAGCAGTTCTTC. Protein product: CASSYGTATQEQFF.

This clonotype was counted ten times or more. The rearrangement links TRBV29-1 to TRBJ1-1; 9 bases are a match to TRBD1. CDR1 and CDR2 from the germline V gene are SQVTM and ANQGSEA. V trimming: 4 bases; J trimming: 4 bases; junction bases outside the gene matches: 7. This CDR3 has 14 residues. The CDR3 nucleotides are TGCAGCGTTGTACTTCTACAGGGGGCCACTGAAGCTTTCTTT. It specifies CSVVLLQGATEAFF. The complete variable domain, with remaining parts taken from reference TRBV29-1 and TRBJ1-1, reads SAVISQKPSRDICQRGTSLTIQCQVDSQVTMMFWYRQQPGQSLTLIATANQGSEATYESGFVIDKFPISRPNLTFSTLTVSNMSPEDSSIYLCSVVLLQGATEAFFGQGTRLTVV.

The rearrangement joins TRBV29-1 to TRBJ1-2; D is unclear. CDR3 length: 12 residues. V was clipped by 3 bases and J by 4 bases, with 9 bases between them. CDR1 SQVTM and CDR2 ANQGSEA come from the germline V gene. Here the CDR3 reads CSVEDPSYGYTF. CDR3 in DNA: TGCAGCGTTGAGGACCCTTCCTATGGCTACACCTTC. Full variable domain (remainder filled in from reference TRBV29-1 and TRBJ1-2): SAVISQKPSRDICQRGTSLTIQCQVDSQVTMMFWYRQQPGQSLTLIATANQGSEATYESGFVIDKFPISRPNLTFSTLTVSNMSPEDSSIYLCSVEDPSYGYTFGSGTRLTVV.

This clonotype was detected a few times. This CDR3 is CASSLQGAGANVLTF. DNA of the CDR3: TGTGCCAGCAGCTTGCAGGGGGCTGGGGCCAACGTCCTGACTTTC. The chain links TRBV7-2 to TRBJ2-6; 7 bases match TRBD1. CDR1 SGHTA and CDR2 FQGNSA come from the germline V gene. V was pared by 3 bases and J by 2 bases, with 1 base of the junction left unmatched. The CDR3 totals 15 residues.

The J gene is TRBJ1-1, the V gene TRBV15; D is uncertain. The V end lost 1 base, the J end lost 1 base, and 7 bases lay between the germline ends. CDR1 LNHNV and CDR2 YYDKDF come from the germline V gene (reference sequence). The CDR3 extends over 14 amino acids. CDR3 sequence (DNA): TGTGCCACCAGCAGAGGGACGCGGAACACTGAAGCTTTCTTT. Protein: CATSRGTRNTEAFF.

This clonotype was detected only a few times. The V call is TRBV10-3, the J call TRBJ2-1; a possible D gene is TRBD2 (6 bases). Trimming shortened V by 5 bases and J by 9 bases, and 8 bases separated the two germline ends. The germline gives CDR1 ENHRY, CDR2 SYGVKD. The CDR3 runs to 11 residues. CDR3 in DNA: TGTGCCATCAGTCCGCGGGGTGAGCAGTTCTTC. It is translated as CAISPRGEQFF.

This clonotype was counted a few times. V gene TRBV2 combines with J gene TRBJ2-5; D remains ambiguous. Germline lookup yields CDR1 SNHLY and CDR2 FYNNEI. Trimming left V 2 bases short and J 3 bases short, with 4 bases between. This CDR3 contains 12 residues. The CDR3: CASSEMEETQYF. The CDR3 DNA sequence: TGTGCCAGCAGTGAAATGGAAGAGACCCAGTACTTC.

The chain has TRBV7-2 and TRBJ1-6, with D unclear. Trimming cost V 2 bases and J 0 bases, with 5 bases left between them. This CDR3 comprises 15 residues. The germline gives CDR1 SGHTA, CDR2 FQGNSA. CDR3 nucleotide sequence: TGTGCCAGCAGCTTAAACCCCTCCTATAATTCACCCCTCCACTTT. Its translation is CASSLNPSYNSPLHF.

The V call is TRBV18, the J call TRBJ1-1, with D maybe TRBD1 (5 bases). CDR3 length equals 15 residues. Germline V gene data show CDR1 as KGHSH and CDR2 as LQKENI. V lost 0 bases and J lost 5, with 13 bases in between. The chain's CDR3 is CASSPPSQSGTEAFF. The DNA of the CDR3 is TGTGCCAGCTCACCACCGTCACAGTCAGGGACTGAAGCTTTCTTT.

The table lists this clonotype with many counts. V and J are TRBV20-1 and TRBJ1-2; the D is unclear. This CDR3 contains 13 residues. CDR1 is DFQATT, CDR2 SNEGSKA, per germline (reference sequence). Deletions cut 6 bases from V and 6 bases from J, with 17 bases between. The CDR3 bases are TGCAGTGCCCTGATGGGGAGGACGGATGGCTACACCTTC. Its translation: CSALMGRTDGYTF.

This clonotype appeared a few times. This chain links TRBV6-5 with TRBJ1-5; maybe TRBD1 (6 bases). Germline V lookup: CDR1 MNHEY, CDR2 SVGAGI. V lost 5 bases and J 7 bases, leaving 21 bases between the germline ends. CDR3 length: 16 residues. The CDR3 DNA reads as TGTGCCAGCAGTCCGGGGATGGGGGCCAAGAGGCAGCCCCAGCATTTT. Encoded protein: CASSPGMGAKRQPQHF.

The chain has TRBV12-3 or TRBV12-4 and TRBJ1-1; the D gene is possibly TRBD1 (6 bases). V shed 3 bases and J shed 6 bases, with 14 bases lying between them. CDR3 size: 14 residues. The CDR3 DNA reads TGTGCCAGCAGTTTTTCGAGGGGGAGCGCTGAAGCTTTCTTT. Protein product: CASSFSRGSAEAFF.

The V gene is TRBV6-5, the J gene TRBJ1-5; D call uncertain. Germline V gene data show CDR1 as MNHEY and CDR2 as SVGAGI. There are 14 residues in the CDR3. With 2 bases removed from V and 3 bases from J, the gap between germline ends came to 8 bases. CDR3 in amino acids: CASSYLGANQPQHF. The CDR3 DNA follows: TGTGCCAGCAGTTACCTTGGCGCCAATCAGCCCCAGCATTTT.

The J gene is TRBJ2-4, the V gene TRBV19; D ambiguous. CDR1 and CDR2 (germline): LNHDA, SQIVND (reference sequence). V lost 3 bases, J lost 7 bases, and 13 bases lay in between. This CDR3 has 14 amino acids. The CDR3 DNA reads TGTGCCAGTAGTATGAGAGTGTATGGGAACATTCAGTACTTC. It codes for CASSMRVYGNIQYF.

The chain carries TRBV30 and TRBJ1-2; TRBD1 is a possible D gene (5 bases). This CDR3 contains 17 residues. Trimming removed 0 bases at V and 6 bases at J, with 23 bases between. The V gene's germline CDR1 is GTSNPN and CDR2 SVGIG (reference sequence). The CDR3 loop is CAWSVRGLRAWLNGYTF. CDR3 sequence (DNA): TGTGCCTGGAGTGTAAGGGGCCTCAGGGCCTGGCTCAATGGCTACACCTTC.